The 25 T cell receptor beta chains in this list originate from one sample, sequenced in a study of CD8 T cells in Susac syndrome. Random hexamers were used to reverse transcribe an amount of about 0.45 to 1 ug RNA. TCRdb re-derived calls from the immunoSEQ multiplex PCR reads in MiXCR, one entry per CDR3 protein. The repertoire has a few hundred thousand distinct CDR3 sequences, approximately 90% of them found once; the top ten carry approximately 0.18%. The specimen was CD8+ T cells from PBMCs. The receptors here all came from a human donor with multiple sclerosis.

The V call is TRBV29-1, the J call TRBJ2-3, with 7 bases matching TRBD2. The V segment lost 4 bases and the J segment 6 bases; nucleotides outside the gene matches: 7. CDR1 and CDR2 (germline): SQVTM, ANQGSEA. The CDR3 is 13 residues long. CDR3: CSVVDAGVDTQYF. The CDR3 DNA is TGCAGCGTTGTCGATGCGGGGGTCGATACGCAGTATTTT.

A few counts support this clonotype. The chain couples TRBV27 to TRBJ2-1, with D perhaps matching TRBD1 (7 bases). This CDR3 has 13 amino acids. The V and J ends lost 9 bases and 4 bases respectively, with 13 bases between them. CDR1 and CDR2 (germline): MNHEY, SMNVEV (reference sequence). CDR3 nucleotides: TGTGCCAGTCAGGGGGGAAGTTACAATGAGCAGTTCTTC. It encodes CASQGGSYNEQFF.

The genes are TRBV20-1 and TRBJ2-5, with a weak D call TRBD1 (6 bases). CDR1 is DFQATT and CDR2 is SNEGSKA in the germline V gene (reference sequence). The CDR3 is 13 residues long. Trimming left V 3 bases short and J 2 bases short, with 10 bases between. The CDR3 sequence is CSASTGWQETQYF. CDR3 coding DNA: TGCAGTGCTAGTACAGGGTGGCAAGAGACCCAGTACTTC.

The chain is built from TRBV19 and TRBJ1-4, with D perhaps matching TRBD1 (5 bases). The CDR3 has 15 residues. The germline gives CDR1 LNHDA, CDR2 SQIVND (reference sequence). V lost 1 base, J lost 8 bases, and 14 bases lay in between. The CDR3 protein is CASSIGPGLVEKLFF. CDR3 DNA sequence: TGTGCCAGTAGTATAGGACCGGGACTGGTCGAAAAACTGTTTTTT.

This sequence joins TRBV12-3 or TRBV12-4 and TRBJ2-1; 8 bases line up with TRBD2. This CDR3 has 16 amino acids. J was trimmed by 3 bases and V by 4 bases; bases with no gene match: 8. The CDR3 nucleotides are TGTGCCAGCAGTTCAACCGGGACTAGATTCTACAATGAGCAGTTCTTC. Translating gives CASSSTGTRFYNEQFF.

The J gene is TRBJ2-5, the V gene TRBV5-4; D is unresolved. CDR1 and CDR2 (germline): SGHNT, YYREEE (reference sequence). V lost 4 bases, J lost 3 bases, and 10 bases lay in between. The CDR3 contains 13 residues. CDR3 loop: CASSTWTEETQYF. DNA for the CDR3: TGTGCCAGCAGCACTTGGACGGAAGAGACCCAGTACTTC.

The rearrangement links TRBV3-1 to TRBJ1-4, with 10 bases lining up with TRBD1. Germline-derived CDR1 and CDR2 are LGHDT and YNNKEL (reference sequence). With V trimmed by 6 bases and J by 9 bases, 13 bases remained unmatched. CDR3 length: 16 amino acids. The CDR3 DNA reads as TGTGCCAGCAGTCCTATGTCCGGGACAGGGGATAAAAAACTGTTTTTT. Its translation: CASSPMSGTGDKKLFF.

This clonotype was counted only a few times. The genes are TRBV6-4 and TRBJ1-1; D not resolved. This CDR3 is built from 13 residues. Germline assignment: CDR1 MRHNA and CDR2 SNTAGT. Between the trimmed V and J ends, which lost 6 bases and 2 bases, there was a span of 10 bases. CDR3: CASSPDGNTEAFF. The CDR3 DNA is TGTGCCAGCAGCCCGGACGGAAACACTGAAGCTTTCTTT.

The genes are TRBV6-2 or TRBV6-3 and TRBJ2-7, with TRBD2 identical over 11 bases. CDR3 length: 19 amino acids. The germline CDR1 and CDR2 sequences are MNHEY and SVGEGT. With V trimmed by 2 bases and J by 2 bases, 14 bases remained unmatched. CDR3 bases: TGTGCCAGCAGTTACACGTCGGGACTAGCGGCCATATCGACCTACGAGCAGTACTTC. Translating it yields CASSYTSGLAAISTYEQYF.

The V gene is TRBV30, the J gene TRBJ2-7, with 7 positions matching TRBD2. The CDR3 length is 15 residues. The J segment lost 3 bases and the V segment lost 2 bases, leaving 10 bases of the junction unmatched. Germline loops: CDR1 GTSNPN, CDR2 SVGIG (reference sequence). CDR3 sequence reads: CAWSPLSGTYYEQYF. The CDR3 DNA sequence: TGTGCCTGGAGTCCTCTAAGCGGGACTTACTACGAGCAGTACTTC.

The gene calls are TRBV6-5 and TRBJ2-5, with D hard to call. Looked up from germline, CDR1 is MNHEY and CDR2 is SVGAGI. V shed 2 bases and J shed 2 bases, with 6 bases lying between them. This CDR3 contains 13 residues. The CDR3 region is CASSYREQETQYF. The CDR3 DNA reads as TGTGCCAGCAGTTACAGGGAACAAGAGACCCAGTACTTC.

The chain carries TRBV7-9 and TRBJ2-1; tentative D call: TRBD1 (6 bases). The CDR3 runs to 15 residues. V gave up 3 bases and J gave up 1 base, with 10 bases separating them. From germline, CDR1 is SEHNR and CDR2 FQNEAQ (reference sequence). CDR3 nucleotide sequence: TGTGCCAGCAGCTTGACAGGCCTATCCTACAATGAGCAGTTCTTC. It is translated as CASSLTGLSYNEQFF.

This clonotype was counted between two and nine times. This chain joins TRBV7-9 and TRBJ2-7; D gene unclear. The germline V gene encodes CDR1 SEHNR and CDR2 FQNEAQ (reference sequence). This CDR3 comprises 14 residues. V was cut by 5 bases and J by 4 bases, with 15 bases left in between. In DNA, the CDR3 is TGTGCCAGCAGCCGACCCAAAAGGCCATACGAGCAGTACTTC. Encoded protein: CASSRPKRPYEQYF.

This chain joins TRBV30 and TRBJ1-2, with D possibly matching TRBD1 (6 bases). Trimming took 0 bases from V and 8 from J, leaving 13 bases between them. Germline-derived CDR1 and CDR2 are GTSNPN and SVGIG (reference sequence). The CDR3 covers 13 residues. The CDR3 nucleotides read TGTGCCTGGAGTGTAGGGGGACTGGGGGGCTACACCTTC. The encoded protein is CAWSVGGLGGYTF.

A few counts support this clonotype. The chain is built from TRBV28 and TRBJ1-2; tentative D call: TRBD1 (6 bases). V gave up 4 bases and J gave up 1 base, with 16 bases separating them. This CDR3 is 16 amino acids long. The V gene's germline CDR1 is MDHEN and CDR2 SYDVKM. The CDR3 region is CASSSQDSFLNYGYTF. The CDR3, as DNA: TGTGCCAGCAGTTCCCAGGACAGCTTCCTTAACTATGGCTACACCTTC.

The chain employs TRBV30 and TRBJ1-4, with D unclear. V lost 0 bases and J lost 6, with 14 bases in between. This CDR3 is 15 amino acids long. Per germline, CDR1 GTSNPN and CDR2 SVGIG (reference sequence). The CDR3 nucleotides read TGTGCCTGGAGTGTAAAGGGATTGGAGGATGAAAAACTGTTTTTT. Protein: CAWSVKGLEDEKLFF.

This chain links TRBV12-3 or TRBV12-4 with TRBJ1-1, with a weak D call TRBD1 (6 bases). Trimming took off 11 bases at V and 5 bases at J, with 15 bases between the two ends. This CDR3 is 12 amino acids long. CDR3 nucleotides: TGTGCCTCACAGGGATGGAATACTGAAGCTTTCTTT. It translates to CASQGWNTEAFF.

The chain carries TRBV25-1 and TRBJ2-3; 9 nucleotides agree with TRBD2. This CDR3 has 16 amino acids. Trimming at V came to 3 bases and at J to 10 bases, leaving 14 bases not matched to a gene. CDR1 is MGHDK, CDR2 SYGVNS, per germline. The chain's CDR3 is CASSDPPGSGSWAQYF. The CDR3 DNA follows: TGTGCCAGCAGTGACCCCCCAGGTAGCGGGAGTTGGGCGCAGTATTTT.

The rearrangement links TRBV2 to TRBJ1-1; the match to TRBD1 covers 7 bases. This CDR3 contains 15 residues. Germline loops: CDR1 SNHLY, CDR2 FYNNEI. After removal of 7 bases from V and 1 base from J, the junction contained 9 bases not matched to a gene. The chain's CDR3 is CASNQGGVKNTEAFF. CDR3 nucleotides: TGTGCCAGCAACCAAGGGGGCGTAAAGAACACTGAAGCTTTCTTT.

The V gene is TRBV14, the J gene TRBJ2-7; possibly TRBD1 for D (5 bases). CDR1 and CDR2 from the germline V gene are SGHDN and FVKESK. The CDR3 spans 14 residues. V was trimmed by 3 bases and J by 7 bases, leaving 16 bases between them. The CDR3 spells CASSQGPSFREQYF. DNA for the CDR3: TGTGCCAGCAGCCAGGGGCCCTCTTTTCGGGAGCAGTACTTC.

This sequence joins TRBV29-1 and TRBJ2-2; D is unclear. Trimming shortened V by 4 bases and J by 3 bases, and 6 bases separated the two germline ends. The CDR3 covers 12 residues. Germline CDR1 and CDR2: SQVTM and ANQGSEA. CDR3 nucleotide sequence: TGCAGCGTTGTAGGTTACACCGGGGAGCTGTTTTTT. This sequence encodes CSVVGYTGELFF.

The J gene is TRBJ1-4, the V gene TRBV27; 11 bases fit TRBD1. CDR1 is MNHEY, CDR2 SMNVEV, per germline (reference sequence). This CDR3 has 17 amino acids. Trimming cost V 4 bases and J 6 bases; bases outside gene matches: 10. The CDR3 loop reads CASSSLPGQGADEKLFF. For the CDR3, the DNA is TGTGCCAGCAGTTCCCTACCCGGACAGGGGGCAGATGAAAAACTGTTTTTT.

This clonotype was recorded only once. The chain joins TRBV10-3 to TRBJ1-2, with a tentative D call TRBD1 (5 bases). The CDR3 contains 13 residues. Germline CDR1 is ENHRY and CDR2 is SYGVKD. The V gene lost 3 bases and the J gene lost 3 bases, with 8 bases spanning the gap. This CDR3 is CAISDGTYYGYTF. DNA for the CDR3: TGTGCCATCAGTGACGGGACTTACTATGGCTACACCTTC.

This chain connects TRBV5-6 to TRBJ2-7; D may correspond to TRBD1 or TRBD2 (5 bases each). Germline CDR1 SGHDT, CDR2 YYEEEE. This CDR3 comprises 13 residues. Trimming left V 6 bases short and J 1 base short, with 11 bases between. The CDR3 reads CASTGGGSYEQYF. CDR3 in DNA: TGTGCCAGCACTGGTGGGGGATCCTACGAGCAGTACTTC.

The chain has TRBV11-2 and TRBJ2-7; TRBD1 aligns across 7 bases. Germline-derived CDR1 and CDR2 are SGHAT and FQNNGV. The CDR3 is made up of 15 amino acids. J gave up 2 bases and V 0 bases, and 4 bases lay outside the gene matches. The CDR3 coding sequence is TGTGCCAGCAGCTTAGAGTGGGACAGCGCCTACGAGCAGTACTTC. It translates to CASSLEWDSAYEQYF.